Sequencing of this T cell receptor (beta chain) was carried out in a study of T cells in Graves' hyperthyroidism and ophthalmopathy. Overall study findings and caveats: Ophthalmopathy onset followed model prediction by a median approximately 5.9 months.

Researchers took RNA transcripts and amplified the TCR beta CDR3 regions from them. The primer set for the first-round RT-PCR of the TCR CDR3 was HTBI. TCRdb analysed the multiplex PCR reads with MiXCR anew, one entry per CDR3 protein. The profile shows hundreds of thousands of distinct CDR3 sequences, about 15% of them singletons. Every diagnosis used clinical symptoms, serum thyroxine and TRAb, thyroid ultrasound and orbital computed tomography. Fresh 10 ml peripheral blood yielded PBMCs. The CDR3 has 14 amino acids. J lost 2 bases, V lost 4 bases, and 1 base had no gene match. CDR1 is KGHSH and CDR2 is LQKENI in the germline V gene. This clonotype came up many times. Its antigen is as yet unknown.

This TCR came from a woman aged 50 to 65 with Graves' ophthalmopathy. Sequencing input: blood. The chain has TRBV18 and TRBJ1-5, with 8 bases that match TRBD1. The CDR3 is CASSQGQGNQPQHF. CDR3 in DNA: TGTGCCAGCTCACAGGGACAGGGCAATCAGCCCCAGCATTTT.